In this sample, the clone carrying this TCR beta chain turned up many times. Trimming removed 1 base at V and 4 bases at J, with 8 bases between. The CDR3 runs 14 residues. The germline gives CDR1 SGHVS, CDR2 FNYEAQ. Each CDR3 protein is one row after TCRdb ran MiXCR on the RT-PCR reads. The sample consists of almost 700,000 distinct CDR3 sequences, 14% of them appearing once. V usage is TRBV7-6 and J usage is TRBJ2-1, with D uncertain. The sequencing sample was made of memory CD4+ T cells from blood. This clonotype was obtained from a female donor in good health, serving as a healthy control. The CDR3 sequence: CASSLDGPYNEQFF. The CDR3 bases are TGTGCCAGCAGCTTAGACGGACCTTACAATGAGCAGTTCTTC.